Included here is one T cell receptor (beta chain) sequence, with context. The sample originates from a study of shared clonotypes between healthy human individuals. Some clones are missing from TCRdb's copy, which holds only in-frame ones; the method was immunoSEQ multiplex PCR. The repertoire holds approximately 500,000 clones, with more than 65% as singletons. The ends lost 0 bases at V and 6 bases at J; junction bases unmatched: 6. Germline V lookup: CDR1 SGHRS, CDR2 YFSETQ. The CDR3 is made up of 15 amino acids. This TCR was recovered from a woman in her 40s in good health. Some clones in this sample may be carry-over from other donors' samples. The chain joins TRBV5-1 to TRBJ1-5; 7 bases fit TRBD1. Sample: PBMCs. The DNA for the CDR3 is TGCGCCAGCAGCTTGGGTGACAGGGACTCTCAGCCCCAGCATTTT. Protein: CASSLGDRDSQPQHF.